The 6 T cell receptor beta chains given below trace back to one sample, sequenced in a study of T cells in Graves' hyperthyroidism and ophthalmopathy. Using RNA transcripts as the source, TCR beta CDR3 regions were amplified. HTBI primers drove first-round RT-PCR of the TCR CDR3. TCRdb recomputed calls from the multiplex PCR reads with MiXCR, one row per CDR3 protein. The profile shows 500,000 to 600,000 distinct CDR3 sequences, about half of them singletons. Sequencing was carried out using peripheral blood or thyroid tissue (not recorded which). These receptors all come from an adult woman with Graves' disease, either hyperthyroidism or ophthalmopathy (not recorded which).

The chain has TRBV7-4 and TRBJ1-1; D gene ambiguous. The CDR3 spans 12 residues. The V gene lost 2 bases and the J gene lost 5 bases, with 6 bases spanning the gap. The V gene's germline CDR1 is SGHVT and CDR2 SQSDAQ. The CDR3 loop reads CASSLQATEAFF. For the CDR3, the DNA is TGTGCCAGCAGCTTACAAGCTACTGAAGCTTTCTTT. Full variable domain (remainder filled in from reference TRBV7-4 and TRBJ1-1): GAGVSQSPRYKVAKRGRDVALRCDSISGHVTLYWYRQTLGQGSEVLTYSQSDAQRDKSGRPSGRFSAERPERSVSTLKIQRTEQGDSAVYLCASSLQATEAFFGQGTRLTVV.

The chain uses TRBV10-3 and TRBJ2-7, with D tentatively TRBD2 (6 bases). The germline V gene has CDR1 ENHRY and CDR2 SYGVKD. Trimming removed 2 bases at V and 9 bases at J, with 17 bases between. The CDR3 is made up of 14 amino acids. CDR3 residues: CAISEAGLPRGQYF. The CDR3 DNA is TGTGCCATCAGTGAGGCGGGACTGCCGAGGGGGCAGTACTTC.

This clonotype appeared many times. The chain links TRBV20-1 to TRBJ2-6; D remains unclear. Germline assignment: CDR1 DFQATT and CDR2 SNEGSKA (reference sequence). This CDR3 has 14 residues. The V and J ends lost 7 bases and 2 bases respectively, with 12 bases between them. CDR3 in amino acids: CSGSKSTGANVLTF. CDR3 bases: TGCAGTGGTAGTAAAAGTACTGGGGCCAACGTCCTGACTTTC.

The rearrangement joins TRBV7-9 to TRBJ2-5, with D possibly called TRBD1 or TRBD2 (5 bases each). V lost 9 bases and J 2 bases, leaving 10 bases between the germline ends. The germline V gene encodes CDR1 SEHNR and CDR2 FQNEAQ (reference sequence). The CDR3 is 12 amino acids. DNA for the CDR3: TGTGCCAGTCCGGGGCTACAAGAGACCCAGTACTTC. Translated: CASPGLQETQYF.

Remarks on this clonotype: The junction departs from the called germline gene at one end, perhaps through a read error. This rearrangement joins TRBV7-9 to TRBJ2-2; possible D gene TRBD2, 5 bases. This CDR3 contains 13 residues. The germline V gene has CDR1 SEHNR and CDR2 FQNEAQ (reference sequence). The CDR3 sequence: CASRGRGTGELYF. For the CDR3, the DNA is TGTGCCAGCAGGGGGAGAGGCACCGGGGAGCTGTACTTC.

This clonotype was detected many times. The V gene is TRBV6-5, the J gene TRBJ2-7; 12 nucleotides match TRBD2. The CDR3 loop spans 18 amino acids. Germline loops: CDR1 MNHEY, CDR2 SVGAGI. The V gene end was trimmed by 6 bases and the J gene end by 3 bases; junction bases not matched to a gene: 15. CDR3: CASSSGLAGPIRNYEQYF. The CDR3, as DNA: TGTGCCAGCAGCTCCGGACTAGCGGGACCTATACGGAACTACGAGCAGTACTTC.